The clone carrying this T cell receptor (beta chain) was seen only a few times. This entry belongs to a study of blood T cell repertoires in COVID-19. Assay: immunoSEQ multiplex PCR; the TCRdb copy retains only in-frame clones and omits some. The repertoire holds about 160,000 clones, with about 83% as singletons. V was cut by 1 base and J by 5 bases, with 14 bases left in between. The CDR3 spans 15 residues. From germline, CDR1 is SGHTA and CDR2 FQGTGA. V is TRBV7-3 and J is TRBJ1-1; tentative D call: TRBD1 (5 bases). What was sequenced was peripheral blood. The TCR sequence derives from a man in his sixties with acute or convalescent COVID-19. CDR3: CASSLIGGAETEAFF. The CDR3 DNA reads TGTGCCAGCAGCTTAATAGGAGGGGCGGAAACTGAAGCTTTCTTT.